These 10 T cell receptor beta chains originate from one sample sequenced in a study of blood T cell repertoires in COVID-19. Profiling relied on immunoSEQ multiplex PCR, and the TCRdb table lists in-frame clones only, not all of them. The sample shows about 270,000 clones, 65% to 90% of them seen only once. The sequenced material came from peripheral blood. The receptor source for this set is a woman in her 70s with COVID-19, enrolled during active disease.

CDR3 residues: CASSGGGQGARIGSYEQYF. The CDR3 DNA follows: TGTGCCAGCAGTGGAGGGGGACAGGGGGCGCGAATAGGGTCCTACGAGCAGTACTTC. The chain joins TRBV6-1 to TRBJ2-7; 12 bases map to TRBD1. Trimming cost V 4 bases and J 1 base; bases outside gene matches: 14. Germline values: CDR1 MNHNS, CDR2 SASEGT. This CDR3 region has 19 residues.

The DNA for the CDR3 is TGTGCCAGCAGTTACTCCCCCAGGACATACTACAATGAGCAGTTCTTC. Its translation is CASSYSPRTYYNEQFF. The rearrangement uses TRBV6-5 and TRBJ2-1; weak D call: TRBD1 (5 bases). The CDR3 extends over 16 amino acids. Germline V gives CDR1 MNHEY, CDR2 SVGAGI. V lost 0 bases to trimming and J lost 3 bases, with 12 bases between them.

The chain links TRBV6-6 to TRBJ1-4, with 8 bases lining up with TRBD1. There are 14 residues in the CDR3. The J segment lost 6 bases and the V segment lost 6 bases, leaving 6 bases of the junction unmatched. Germline V gene data show CDR1 as MNHNY and CDR2 as SVGAGI (reference sequence). Here the CDR3 reads CASRLQGGDEKLFF. CDR3 nucleotides: TGTGCCAGCAGACTACAGGGGGGAGATGAAAAACTGTTTTTT.

The V and J genes are TRBV5-5 and TRBJ2-1, with D possibly being TRBD2 (5 bases). V lost 4 bases to trimming and J lost 8 bases, with 16 bases between them. The V gene's germline CDR1 is SGHKS and CDR2 YYEKEE (reference sequence). The CDR3 is 14 residues long. The CDR3 DNA reads TGTGCCAGCAGCCGGAGAGGGTTACTCGATGAGCAGTTCTTC. Its protein product is CASSRRGLLDEQFF.

The count of this clone is one. V and J are TRBV30 and TRBJ2-6; possible D gene TRBD2, 5 bases. V gave up 2 bases and J gave up 2 bases, with 16 bases separating them. This CDR3 is built from 17 residues. CDR1 is GTSNPN and CDR2 is SVGIG in the germline V gene (reference sequence). CDR3: CAWSRGSRRAGANVLTF. CDR3 bases: TGTGCCTGGAGTCGAGGGTCGCGGAGAGCTGGGGCCAACGTCCTGACTTTC.

This chain uses TRBV4-2 with TRBJ2-7, with a weak D call TRBD2 (6 bases). Germline values: CDR1 LGHNA, CDR2 YNFKEQ. Trimming took 0 bases from V and 7 from J, leaving 13 bases between them. This CDR3 has 14 residues. The CDR3, as DNA: TGTGCCAGCAGCCAAGATTTTGGGGGGAGGGAGCAGTACTTC. Encoded protein: CASSQDFGGREQYF.

This clone was detected once. The rearrangement uses TRBV6-5 and TRBJ1-2, with D possibly matching TRBD1 (5 bases). Trimming removed 6 bases at V and 5 bases at J, with 19 bases between. The CDR3 is 15 amino acids. Germline loops: CDR1 MNHEY, CDR2 SVGAGI. The CDR3 coding sequence is TGTGCCAGCAGCAATACAAGAGGACACCCATATGGCTACACCTTC. Amino acids: CASSNTRGHPYGYTF.

This chain uses TRBV28 with TRBJ1-2; D remains unclear. The V and J ends lost 4 bases and 10 bases respectively, with 13 bases between them. Germline CDR1 is MDHEN and CDR2 is SYDVKM. This CDR3 region has 12 residues. CDR3: CASSSVPVIYTF. The CDR3 region has the DNA TGTGCCAGCAGTTCCGTTCCGGTTATCTACACCTTC.

CDR3 nucleotides: TGTGCCAGCATGTGGGCAGTTAACACTGAAGCTTTCTTT. Residues: CASMWAVNTEAFF. This sequence joins TRBV12-3 or TRBV12-4 and TRBJ1-1; D uncertain. This CDR3 spans 13 amino acids. The V end was cut by 7 bases, the J end by 2 bases, with 11 bases between.

The chain recombines TRBV5-6 with TRBJ2-5; 8 bases are a match to TRBD1. The V gene's germline CDR1 is SGHDT and CDR2 YYEEEE. The CDR3 length is 15 residues. With 3 bases clipped from V and 5 bases from J, the junction kept 9 bases outside the gene matches. CDR3 DNA sequence: TGTGCCAGCAGCTCCACAGGGGGGCCTGGGGAGACCCAGTACTTC. As protein: CASSSTGGPGETQYF.